Following are 5 T cell receptor beta chains from one sample sequenced in a study of T cell changes during pregnancy in multiple sclerosis. Method: immunoSEQ multiplex PCR; TCRdb's copy keeps in-frame clones and lacks some. The sample includes some 100,000 clones, around 94% of them seen just once. The sample in question was peripheral blood, obtained in the second trimester of pregnancy. These receptors were taken from a female donor with multiple sclerosis, enrolled in a pregnancy study.

The chain uses TRBV4-1 and TRBJ1-4; weak D call: TRBD1 (6 bases). This CDR3 spans 17 amino acids. From germline, CDR1 is MGHRA and CDR2 YSYEKL. With 1 base removed from V and 4 bases from J, the gap between germline ends came to 16 bases. The CDR3 loop reads CASSQGDTLPYNEKLFF. The CDR3 coding sequence is TGCGCCAGCAGCCAAGGGGACACCTTACCTTATAATGAAAAACTGTTTTTT.

The genes are TRBV10-1 and TRBJ2-7; 7 bases match TRBD1. This CDR3 is 13 amino acids long. J lost 3 bases, V lost 5 bases, and 4 bases had no gene match. Germline assignment: CDR1 WNHNN and CDR2 SYGVQD (reference sequence). This CDR3 is CASSRNRGYEQYF. Written as DNA, the CDR3 is TGCGCCAGCAGTCGAAACAGGGGCTACGAGCAGTACTTC.

The V gene is TRBV19, the J gene TRBJ2-7; 8 nucleotides match TRBD1. CDR3 size: 13 residues. The germline V gene encodes CDR1 LNHDA and CDR2 SQIVND (reference sequence). V was pared by 5 bases and J by 6 bases, with 6 bases of the junction left unmatched. Here the CDR3 reads CASSGTRGLEQYF. The CDR3 nucleotides read TGTGCCAGTAGTGGCACCAGGGGGCTCGAGCAGTACTTC.

V usage is TRBV5-6 and J usage is TRBJ1-2, with a weak D call TRBD1 (5 bases). Trimming shortened V by 5 bases and J by 3 bases, and 14 bases separated the two germline ends. CDR1 and CDR2 from the germline V gene are SGHDT and YYEEEE. CDR3 length: 14 amino acids. CDR3 coding DNA: TGTGCCAGCAGGCGGGACGGCGCTTACTATGGCTACACCTTC. Amino acid sequence: CASRRDGAYYGYTF.

J is TRBJ2-5 and V is TRBV5-1; D may be TRBD2 (5 bases). Per the germline V gene, CDR1 is SGHRS and CDR2 is YFSETQ. Trimming shortened V by 0 bases and J by 9 bases, and 18 bases separated the two germline ends. The CDR3 loop spans 15 amino acids. The CDR3 DNA reads as TGCGCCAGCAGCTTGGACACAGACCTTCGGGGAGCCCAGTACTTC. Protein product: CASSLDTDLRGAQYF. The variable domain in full, with the rest retrieved from reference TRBV5-1 and TRBJ2-5, is KAGVTQTPRYLIKTRGQQVTLSCSPISGHRSVSWYQQTPGQGLQFLFEYFSETQRNKGNFPGRFSGRQFSNSRSEMNVSTLELGDSALYLCASSLDTDLRGAQYFGPGTRLLVL.